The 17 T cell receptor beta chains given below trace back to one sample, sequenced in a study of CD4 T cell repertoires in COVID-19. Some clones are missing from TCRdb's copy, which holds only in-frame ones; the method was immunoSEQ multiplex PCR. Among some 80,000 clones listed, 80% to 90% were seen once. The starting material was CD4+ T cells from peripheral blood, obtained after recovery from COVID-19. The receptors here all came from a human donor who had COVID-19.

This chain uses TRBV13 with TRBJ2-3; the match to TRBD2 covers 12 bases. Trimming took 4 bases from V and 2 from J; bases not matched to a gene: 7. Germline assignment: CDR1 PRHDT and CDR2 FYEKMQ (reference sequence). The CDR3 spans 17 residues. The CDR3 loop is CASSSYGLAGNTDTQYF. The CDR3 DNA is TGTGCCAGCAGCTCTTACGGACTAGCGGGAAACACAGATACGCAGTATTTT.

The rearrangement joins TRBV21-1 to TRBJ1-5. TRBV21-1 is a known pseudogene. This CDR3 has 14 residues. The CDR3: CASSKGHSNQPQHF. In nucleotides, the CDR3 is TGTGCCAGCAGCAAAGGCCATAGCAATCAGCCCCAGCATTTT.

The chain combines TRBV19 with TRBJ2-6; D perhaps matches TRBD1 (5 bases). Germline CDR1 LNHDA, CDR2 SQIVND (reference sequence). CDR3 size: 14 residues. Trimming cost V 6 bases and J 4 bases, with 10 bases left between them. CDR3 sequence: CASRWGAGANVLTF. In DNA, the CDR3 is TGTGCCAGTAGGTGGGGCGCGGGGGCCAACGTCCTGACTTTC.

DNA of the CDR3: TGTGCCAGCAGCTTAGGGACGGCGTACGAGCAGTACTTC. Translation: CASSLGTAYEQYF. The V call is TRBV11-2, the J call TRBJ2-7; D is uncertain. The CDR3 covers 13 residues. The V gene lost 1 base and the J gene lost 4 bases, with 8 bases spanning the gap. Germline assignment: CDR1 SGHAT and CDR2 FQNNGV.

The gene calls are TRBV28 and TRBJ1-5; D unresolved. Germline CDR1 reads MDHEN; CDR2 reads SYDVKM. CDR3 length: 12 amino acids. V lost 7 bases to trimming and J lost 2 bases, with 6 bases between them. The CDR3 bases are TGTGCCAGCAAGGGAGGCAATCAGCCCCAGCATTTT. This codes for CASKGGNQPQHF. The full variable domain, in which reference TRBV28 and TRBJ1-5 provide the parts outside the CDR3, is DVKVTQSSRYLVKRTGEKVFLECVQDMDHENMFWYRQDPGLGLRLIYFSYDVKMKEKGDIPEGYSVSREKKERFSLILESASTNQTSMYLCASKGGNQPQHFGDGTRLSIL.

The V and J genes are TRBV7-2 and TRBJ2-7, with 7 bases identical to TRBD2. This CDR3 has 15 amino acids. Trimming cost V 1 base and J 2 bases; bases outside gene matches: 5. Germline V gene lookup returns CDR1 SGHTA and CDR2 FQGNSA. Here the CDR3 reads CASSLDRTRAYEQYF. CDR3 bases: TGTGCCAGCAGCTTAGATCGGACTAGGGCCTACGAGCAGTACTTC.

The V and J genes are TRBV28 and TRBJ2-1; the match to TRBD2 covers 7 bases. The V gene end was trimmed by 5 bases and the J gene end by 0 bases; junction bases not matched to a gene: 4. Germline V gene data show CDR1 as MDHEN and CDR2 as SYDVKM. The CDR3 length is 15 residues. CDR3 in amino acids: CASSPSGSSYNEQFF. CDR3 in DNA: TGTGCCAGCAGTCCTAGCGGAAGCTCCTACAATGAGCAGTTCTTC.

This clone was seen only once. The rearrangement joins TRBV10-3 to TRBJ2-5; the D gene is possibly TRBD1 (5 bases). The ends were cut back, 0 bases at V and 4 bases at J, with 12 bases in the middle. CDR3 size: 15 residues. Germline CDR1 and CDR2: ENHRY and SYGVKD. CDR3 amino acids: CAISESDDRGETQYF. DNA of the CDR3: TGTGCCATCAGTGAGTCGGATGACAGAGGAGAGACCCAGTACTTC.

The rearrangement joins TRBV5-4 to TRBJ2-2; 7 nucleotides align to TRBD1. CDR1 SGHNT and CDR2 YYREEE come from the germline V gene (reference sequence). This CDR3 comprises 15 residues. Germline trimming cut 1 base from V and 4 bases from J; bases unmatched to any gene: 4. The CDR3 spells CASSLTGVGTGELFF. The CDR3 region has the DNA TGTGCCAGCAGCTTGACAGGGGTCGGCACCGGGGAGCTGTTTTTT.

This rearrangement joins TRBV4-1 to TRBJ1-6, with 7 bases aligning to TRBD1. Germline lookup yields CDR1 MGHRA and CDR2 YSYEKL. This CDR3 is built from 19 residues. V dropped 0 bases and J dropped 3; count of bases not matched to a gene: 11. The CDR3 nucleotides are TGCGCCAGCAGCCAAGATCCAGGGGGGGACGTCGACTATAATTCACCCCTCCACTTT. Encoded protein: CASSQDPGGDVDYNSPLHF.

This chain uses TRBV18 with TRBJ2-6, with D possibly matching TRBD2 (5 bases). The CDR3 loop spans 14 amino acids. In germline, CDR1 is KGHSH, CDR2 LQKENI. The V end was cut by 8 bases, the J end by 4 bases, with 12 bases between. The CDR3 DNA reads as TGTGCCAGCGGTCCGGGAACCGGGGCCAACGTCCTGACTTTC. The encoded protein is CASGPGTGANVLTF.

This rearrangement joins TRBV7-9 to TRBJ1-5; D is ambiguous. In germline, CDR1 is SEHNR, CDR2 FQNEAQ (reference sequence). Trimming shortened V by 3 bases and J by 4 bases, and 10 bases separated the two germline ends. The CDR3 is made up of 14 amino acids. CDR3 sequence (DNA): TGTGCCAGCAGCTTTAAAGGACCGAATCAGCCCCAGCATTTT. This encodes CASSFKGPNQPQHF.

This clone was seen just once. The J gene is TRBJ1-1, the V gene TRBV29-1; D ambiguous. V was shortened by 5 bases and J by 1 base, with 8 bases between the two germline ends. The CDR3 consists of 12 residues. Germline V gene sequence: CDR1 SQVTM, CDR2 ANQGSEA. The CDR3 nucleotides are TGCAGCGTTATTGGGTCGAACACTGAAGCTTTCTTT. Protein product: CSVIGSNTEAFF.

For the CDR3, the DNA is TGTGCCAGCAGCCAAGTCCCTGGACCCTACGAGCAGTACTTC. Protein: CASSQVPGPYEQYF. This chain joins TRBV3-1 (or the pseudogene TRBV3-2) and TRBJ2-7, with no clear D. CDR3 length: 14 amino acids. The ends were cut back, 1 base at V and 2 bases at J, with 9 bases in the middle. Per germline, CDR1 LGHDT and CDR2 YNNKEL (reference sequence).

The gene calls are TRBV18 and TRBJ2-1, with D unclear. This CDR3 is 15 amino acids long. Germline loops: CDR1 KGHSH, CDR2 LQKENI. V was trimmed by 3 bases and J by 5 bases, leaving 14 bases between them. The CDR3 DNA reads TGTGCCAGCTCACCTGAGCTGACATCCAACAATGAGCAGTTCTTC. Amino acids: CASSPELTSNNEQFF.

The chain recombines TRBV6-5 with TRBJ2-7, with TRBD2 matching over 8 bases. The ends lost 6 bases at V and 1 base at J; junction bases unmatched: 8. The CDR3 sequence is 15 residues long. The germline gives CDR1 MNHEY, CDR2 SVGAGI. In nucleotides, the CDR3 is TGTGCCAGCAGACTAACCGGGACTAGTTCCTACGAGCAGTACTTC. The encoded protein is CASRLTGTSSYEQYF.

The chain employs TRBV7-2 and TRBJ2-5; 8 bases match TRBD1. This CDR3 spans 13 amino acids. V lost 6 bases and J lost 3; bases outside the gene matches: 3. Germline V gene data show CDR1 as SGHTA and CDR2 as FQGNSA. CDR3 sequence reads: CASRKTGEETQYF. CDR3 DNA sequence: TGTGCCAGCAGGAAGACAGGGGAAGAGACCCAGTACTTC.